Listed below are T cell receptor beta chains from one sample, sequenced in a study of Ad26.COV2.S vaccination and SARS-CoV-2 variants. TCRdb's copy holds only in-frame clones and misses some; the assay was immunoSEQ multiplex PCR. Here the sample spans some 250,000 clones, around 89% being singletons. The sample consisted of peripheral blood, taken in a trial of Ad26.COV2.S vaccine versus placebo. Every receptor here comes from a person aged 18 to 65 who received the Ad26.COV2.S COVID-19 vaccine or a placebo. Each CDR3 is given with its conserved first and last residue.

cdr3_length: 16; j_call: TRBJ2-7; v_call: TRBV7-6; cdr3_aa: CASSHPAGAPDYEQYF
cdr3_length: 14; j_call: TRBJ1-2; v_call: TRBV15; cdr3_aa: CATSRDGAGYGYTF
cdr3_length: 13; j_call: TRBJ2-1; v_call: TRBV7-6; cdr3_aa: CASSRNEGDEQFF
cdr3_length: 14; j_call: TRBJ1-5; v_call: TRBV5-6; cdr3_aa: CASSLGGRNQPQHF
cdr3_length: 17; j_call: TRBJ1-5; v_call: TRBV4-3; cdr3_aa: CASSHPEDRGGNQPQHF
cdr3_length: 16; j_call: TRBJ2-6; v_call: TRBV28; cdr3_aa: CASSFLTFSGANVLTF
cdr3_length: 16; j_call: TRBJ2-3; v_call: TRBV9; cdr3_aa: CASSPHAGGAADTQYF
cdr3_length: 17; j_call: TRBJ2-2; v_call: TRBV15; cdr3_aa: CATSRDPAGGPTGELFF
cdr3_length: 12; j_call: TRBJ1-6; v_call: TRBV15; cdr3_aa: CATRLMNSPLHF
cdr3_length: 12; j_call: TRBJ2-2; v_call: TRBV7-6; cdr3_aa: CASSFPPGELFF
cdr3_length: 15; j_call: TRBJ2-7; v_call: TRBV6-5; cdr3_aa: CASSRGGAMGYEQYF
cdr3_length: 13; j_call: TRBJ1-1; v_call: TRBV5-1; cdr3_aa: CASSVQGFTEAFF
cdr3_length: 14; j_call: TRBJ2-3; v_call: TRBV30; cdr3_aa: CAWKGQYGTDTQYF
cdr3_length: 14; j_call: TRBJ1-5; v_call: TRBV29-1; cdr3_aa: CSVGTSNSNQPQHF
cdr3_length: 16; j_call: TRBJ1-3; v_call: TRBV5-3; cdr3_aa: CARSTGTFLSGNTIYF
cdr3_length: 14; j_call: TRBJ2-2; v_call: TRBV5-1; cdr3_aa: CASSWRAGTGELFF
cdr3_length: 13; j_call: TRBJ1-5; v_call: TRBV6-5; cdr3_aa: CATGTGGNQPQHF
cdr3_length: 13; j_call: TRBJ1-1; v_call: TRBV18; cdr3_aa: CASSPEGGTEAFF
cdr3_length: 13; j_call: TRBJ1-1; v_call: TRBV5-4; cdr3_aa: CASSSGSNTEAFF
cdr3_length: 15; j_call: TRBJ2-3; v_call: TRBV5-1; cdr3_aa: CASSPGGQGTDTQYF
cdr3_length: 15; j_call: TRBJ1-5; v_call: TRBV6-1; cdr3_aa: CASSEVDGSNQPQHF
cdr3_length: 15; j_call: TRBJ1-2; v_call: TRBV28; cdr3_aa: CASNPMQTWNYGYTF
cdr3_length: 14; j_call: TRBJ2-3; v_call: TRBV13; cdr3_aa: CASSLGPGQGGRYF
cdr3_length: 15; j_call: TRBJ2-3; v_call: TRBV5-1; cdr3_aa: CASSLTLISTDTQYF
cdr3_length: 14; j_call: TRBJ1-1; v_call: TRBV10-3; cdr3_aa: CAISEIPRNTEAFF
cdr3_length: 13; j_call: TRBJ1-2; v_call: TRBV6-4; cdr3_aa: CASSAQGAGGYTF
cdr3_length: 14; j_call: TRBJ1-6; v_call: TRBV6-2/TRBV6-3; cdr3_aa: CASSYKLGRSPLHF
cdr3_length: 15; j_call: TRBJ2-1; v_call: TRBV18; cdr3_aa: CASSPLGTGGHEQFF
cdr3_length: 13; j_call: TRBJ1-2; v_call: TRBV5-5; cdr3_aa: CASSLQTNYGYTF
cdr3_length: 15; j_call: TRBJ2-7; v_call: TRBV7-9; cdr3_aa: CASSSRGSSLREQYF
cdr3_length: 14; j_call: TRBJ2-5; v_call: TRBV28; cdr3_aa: CASTPYQGAETQYF
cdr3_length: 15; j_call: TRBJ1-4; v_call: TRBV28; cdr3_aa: CASSRGGIANEKLFF
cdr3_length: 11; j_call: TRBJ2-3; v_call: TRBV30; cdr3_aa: CAWTVGYTQYF
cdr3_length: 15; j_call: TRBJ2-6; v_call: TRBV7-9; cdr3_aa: CASSQEATGANVLTF
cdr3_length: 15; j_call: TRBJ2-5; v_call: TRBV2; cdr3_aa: CASSDAGTGLETQYF
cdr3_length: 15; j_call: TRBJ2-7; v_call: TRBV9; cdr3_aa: CASSVGRGRDAEQYF
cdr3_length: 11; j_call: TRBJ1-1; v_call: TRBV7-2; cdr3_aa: CASRTNTEAFF